Each of the 20 T cell receptor beta chains below was sequenced from the same sample in a study of OX40 agonist ivuxolimab in advanced cancers. TCRdb keeps only in-frame clones here, not all; method: immunoSEQ multiplex PCR. This repertoire shows over 100,000 clones, approximately 90% found once; its top ten account for 0.55%. The sample was CD4+ or CD8+ T cells sorted from blood, taken in a trial of the OX40 agonist ivuxolimab. The receptors here all came from an adult with an advanced solid tumor such as melanoma, head and neck, liver or kidney cancer.

At least ten counts were recorded for this clone. The V and J genes are TRBV30 and TRBJ1-1; D not certain. The germline V gene encodes CDR1 GTSNPN and CDR2 SVGIG (reference sequence). CDR3 length: 13 residues. V lost 0 bases, J lost 3 bases, and 8 bases lay in between. CDR3 in DNA: TGTGCCTGGAGTGTCGGGGTACACACTGAAGCTTTCTTT. It yields the protein CAWSVGVHTEAFF. Drawing the rest from reference TRBV30 and TRBJ1-1, the complete variable domain is SQTIHQWPATLVQPVGSPLSLECTVEGTSNPNLYWYRQAAGRGLQLLFYSVGIGQISSEVPQNLSASRPQDRQFILSSKKLLLSDSGFYLCAWSVGVHTEAFFGQGTRLTVV.

V gene TRBV28 combines with J gene TRBJ1-6, with a weak D call TRBD1 (6 bases). Trimming took 7 bases from V and 9 from J, leaving 19 bases between them. The germline CDR1 and CDR2 sequences are MDHEN and SYDVKM. This CDR3 has 15 residues. The CDR3 sequence is CASIPRTAAPSPLHF. In DNA form, the CDR3 reads TGTGCCAGCATTCCGAGGACAGCGGCACCTTCACCCCTCCACTTT. Together with reference TRBV28 and TRBJ1-6, the CDR3 gives the full variable domain: DVKVTQSSRYLVKRTGEKVFLECVQDMDHENMFWYRQDPGLGLRLIYFSYDVKMKEKGDIPEGYSVSREKKERFSLILESASTNQTSMYLCASIPRTAAPSPLHFGNGTRLTVT.

This chain joins TRBV7-2 and TRBJ2-7; no firm D call. Germline V gene sequence: CDR1 SGHTA, CDR2 FQGNSA. This CDR3 has 13 residues. The V end was cut by 3 bases, the J end by 6 bases, with 12 bases between. For the CDR3, the DNA is TGTGCCAGCAGCTTCCTCCGCGAAGCCGAGCAGTACTTC. Protein product: CASSFLREAEQYF.

This clone was counted a single time. This chain uses TRBV2 with TRBJ2-5, with D perhaps TRBD2 (5 bases). The germline V and J ends were trimmed by 6 bases and 11 bases, with 19 bases remaining between them. The CDR3 is made up of 13 amino acids. Germline V gives CDR1 SNHLY, CDR2 FYNNEI. CDR3 nucleotides: TGTGCCAGCAGGGCTAACGGGTTCGGGGAGCAGTACTTC. It translates to CASRANGFGEQYF. Full variable domain (rest looked up from reference TRBV2 and TRBJ2-5): EPEVTQTPSHQVTQMGQEVILRCVPISNHLYFYWYRQILGQKVEFLVSFYNNEISEKSEIFDDQFSVERPDGSNFTLKIRSTKLEDSAMYFCASRANGFGEQYFGPGTRLLVL.

V is TRBV18 and J is TRBJ2-2, with D possibly being TRBD1 or TRBD2 (5 bases each). Between the trimmed V and J ends, which lost 1 base and 0 bases, there was a span of 9 bases. The CDR3 sequence is 16 residues long. Looked up from germline, CDR1 is KGHSH and CDR2 is LQKENI. DNA for the CDR3: TGTGCCAGCTCACCACTCCTGGGGGCGAACACCGGGGAGCTGTTTTTT. This encodes CASSPLLGANTGELFF.

In this sample, this clone turned up a few times. The V and J genes are TRBV30 and TRBJ1-5; 8 bases agree with TRBD1. The V gene end was trimmed by 5 bases and the J gene end by 6 bases; junction bases not matched to a gene: 6. CDR3 size: 13 residues. Germline V gene sequence: CDR1 GTSNPN, CDR2 SVGIG (reference sequence). The CDR3 DNA is TGTGCCTGGGGCGGACAGGGAGGTCAGCCCCAGCATTTT. Encoded protein: CAWGGQGGQPQHF.

CDR3 sequence (DNA): TGTGCCAGCAGTTCCGGACAGGGAGGGACTGAAGCTTTCTTT. It codes for CASSSGQGGTEAFF. V and J are TRBV28 and TRBJ1-1; 8 bases agree with TRBD1. Germline CDR1 reads MDHEN; CDR2 reads SYDVKM. This CDR3 has 14 amino acids. With V trimmed by 4 bases and J by 5 bases, 6 bases remained unmatched.

This clone occurred once. V usage is TRBV28 and J usage is TRBJ2-6, with TRBD1 identical over 7 bases. CDR3 length: 15 amino acids. Germline CDR1 MDHEN, CDR2 SYDVKM. J lost 0 bases, V lost 6 bases, and 2 bases had no gene match. CDR3 region: CASRDRRSGANVLTF. The CDR3 DNA reads TGTGCCAGCAGGGACAGGCGCTCTGGGGCCAACGTCCTGACTTTC.

This sequence joins TRBV27 and TRBJ1-2; D is perhaps TRBD1 (6 bases). CDR1 and CDR2 from the germline V gene are MNHEY and SMNVEV (reference sequence). Trimming took 3 bases from V and 4 from J, leaving 15 bases between them. CDR3 length equals 15 residues. The CDR3 DNA reads as TGTGCCAGCAGTTTCAACGGACAGTCGAGCTATGGCTACACCTTC. It encodes CASSFNGQSSYGYTF.

V usage is TRBV28 and J usage is TRBJ2-6; 7 bases are shared with TRBD1. CDR1 is MDHEN, CDR2 SYDVKM, per germline. V lost 7 bases and J lost 0; bases outside the gene matches: 9. The CDR3 has 17 residues. This CDR3 reads CASTPGQVFSGANVLTF. CDR3 coding DNA: TGTGCCAGCACCCCCGGACAGGTTTTCTCTGGGGCCAACGTCCTGACTTTC.

The rearrangement uses TRBV4-3 and TRBJ1-1, with D perhaps matching TRBD1 (6 bases). Trimming removed 9 bases at V and 1 base at J, with 12 bases between. CDR3 length: 13 amino acids. Germline values: CDR1 LGHNA, CDR2 YSLEER. CDR3 coding DNA: TGCGCCAGTCAAGGGGGGGCGAACACTGAAGCTTTCTTT. Translated: CASQGGANTEAFF.

The genes are TRBV5-6 and TRBJ1-2; TRBD1 matches at 11 bases. The J segment lost 6 bases and the V segment lost 3 bases, leaving 4 bases of the junction unmatched. Germline V CDR1 and CDR2: SGHDT, YYEEEE. The CDR3 spans 14 residues. The CDR3 bases are TGTGCCAGCAGCTCGGACAGGGGGCTCCATGGCTACACCTTC. It encodes CASSSDRGLHGYTF.

This CDR3 reads CASSLHGQGGNTEAFF. Here the CDR3 DNA reads TGTGCCAGCAGCCTCCATGGACAGGGAGGGAACACTGAAGCTTTCTTT. This chain uses TRBV28 with TRBJ1-1, with 8 bases lining up with TRBD1. Per germline, CDR1 MDHEN and CDR2 SYDVKM. The CDR3 has 16 amino acids. The V gene end was trimmed by 6 bases and the J gene end by 1 base; junction bases not matched to a gene: 10.

J is TRBJ2-5 and V is TRBV7-9; 7 nucleotides line up with TRBD2. Germline CDR1 is SEHNR and CDR2 is FQNEAQ (reference sequence). The CDR3 contains 14 residues. The V segment lost 6 bases and the J segment 10 bases; nucleotides outside the gene matches: 14. DNA of the CDR3: TGTGCCAGCAGTCGACTAGCTGGGGATTTTGACCAGTACTTC. Its protein is CASSRLAGDFDQYF.

The chain couples TRBV7-9 to TRBJ1-2; D gene unclear. The germline V and J ends were trimmed by 2 bases and 3 bases, with 7 bases remaining between them. CDR1 is SEHNR and CDR2 is FQNEAQ in the germline V gene (reference sequence). The CDR3 covers 13 residues. CDR3 protein: CASSLPRDYGYTF. The CDR3 nucleotides read TGTGCCAGCAGCTTACCGAGGGACTATGGCTACACCTTC.

The V gene is TRBV18, the J gene TRBJ2-1; D unclear. V was clipped by 3 bases and J by 9 bases, with 15 bases between them. From germline, CDR1 is KGHSH and CDR2 LQKENI. CDR3 length equals 14 residues. The CDR3 DNA follows: TGTGCCAGCTCACCCTCTCTATCCGAGGCTGAGCAGTTCTTC. As protein: CASSPSLSEAEQFF.

The chain combines TRBV7-9 with TRBJ1-4; no definite D call. V shed 2 bases and J shed 0 bases, with 10 bases lying between them. This CDR3 region has 16 residues. Germline V gene sequence: CDR1 SEHNR, CDR2 FQNEAQ (reference sequence). CDR3 in DNA: TGTGCCAGCAGCTTATTGGTCGGGGCAACTAATGAAAAACTGTTTTTT. This sequence encodes CASSLLVGATNEKLFF.

This chain uses TRBV5-4 with TRBJ2-1; D may be TRBD2 (6 bases). The CDR3 is made up of 15 amino acids. Germline-derived CDR1 and CDR2 are SGHNT and YYREEE (reference sequence). V was cut by 4 bases and J by 0 bases, with 11 bases left in between. CDR3 sequence: CASSPRGSSYNEQFF. The CDR3 region has the DNA TGTGCCAGCAGCCCACGGGGGAGCTCCTACAATGAGCAGTTCTTC.

The chain carries TRBV7-9 and TRBJ1-4; possibly TRBD1 for D (5 bases). This CDR3 region has 16 residues. Germline V gives CDR1 SEHNR, CDR2 FQNEAQ (reference sequence). Between the trimmed V and J ends, which lost 7 bases and 1 base, there was a span of 16 bases. The CDR3 loop is CASIPPGSGTNEKLFF. DNA for the CDR3: TGTGCCAGCATTCCCCCAGGGAGTGGAACTAATGAAAAACTGTTTTTT.

The J gene is TRBJ1-4, the V gene TRBV5-1; the D is unclear. Trimming stripped 5 bases from V and 2 bases from J, with 7 bases between. Germline loops: CDR1 SGHRS, CDR2 YFSETQ. The CDR3 has 13 amino acids. The CDR3 coding sequence is TGCGCCAGCAGTGGGGAGACTAATGAAAAACTGTTTTTT. Translation gives CASSGETNEKLFF.